This T cell receptor beta chain originates from a study of blood T cell repertoires in COVID-19. As for the study in general: Researchers got acute and convalescent COVID-19 samples from the United States, Italy and Spain. T cells, B-cell-depleted T cells, or PBMCs provided the cDNA or gDNA that served as material.

As handled by the study authors: Nucleated cell counts were estimated from reference gene primer amplification. TCRdb's table, derived via immunoSEQ multiplex PCR, lists solely in-frame clones and lacks some. V and J calls and clone size follow that table, whereas D and trimming were derived from the DNA. The repertoire holds 270,000 or so clones, with about four fifths as singletons. Ages ranged from about 18 to 100 years, with residence in 24 US areas. Germline V lookup: CDR1 MNHEY, CDR2 SVGEGT. V shed 0 bases and J shed 8 bases, with 20 bases lying between them. The CDR3 has 16 amino acids. This chain connects TRBV6-2 or TRBV6-3 to TRBJ2-7; no clear D gene. The receptor was isolated from a man aged 50 to 60 who had recovered from COVID-19. Source material: PBMCs or T cells enriched from blood (not recorded which). CDR3 sequence reads: CASSYSTDSPIRKQYF. CDR3 in DNA: TGTGCCAGCAGTTACTCAACGGATAGCCCTATTAGGAAGCAGTACTTC.